The 15 T cell receptor beta chains below were found in one sample sequenced in a study of blood T cell repertoires in COVID-19 (dated by TCRdb to 2020 to 2021). The library was obtained by the immunoSEQ multiplex PCR assay. Here the immuneACCESS table is served through TCRdb, limited to in-frame sequences with V and J called. Missing clones are a known gap in these copies; in checked studies unresolved V genes cover under half, and the rest lacks a known reason. The sample profile shows hundreds of thousands of clones; roughly four fifths of them were found once. The ten largest make up 8.9% of the sample. Sequencing was carried out using peripheral blood. The receptors stem from a man aged 80 or over with acute or convalescent COVID-19.

This clone was seen a single time. This rearrangement joins TRBV28 to TRBJ1-5, with TRBD1 as a possible D gene (5 bases). The germline gives CDR1 MDHEN, CDR2 SYDVKM. V lost 6 bases and J lost 9, with 18 bases in between. The CDR3 has 14 amino acids. CDR3 sequence: CASRKSQGGRPQHF. The DNA of the CDR3 is TGTGCCAGCAGGAAATCCCAGGGAGGCCGGCCCCAGCATTTT.

V usage is TRBV7-9 and J usage is TRBJ1-2; 7 positions agree with TRBD1. CDR3 length equals 15 residues. Germline CDR1 reads SEHNR; CDR2 reads FQNEAQ (reference sequence). The J segment lost 7 bases and the V segment lost 1 base, leaving 9 bases of the junction unmatched. The CDR3 region has the DNA TGTGCCAGCAGCTTAGAAACGACAGGGTTAGGTGGCTACACCTTC. It is translated as CASSLETTGLGGYTF.

This rearrangement joins TRBV6-5 to TRBJ1-5; TRBD1 agrees at 7 bases. Germline loops: CDR1 MNHEY, CDR2 SVGAGI. Trimming took 6 bases from V and 2 from J; bases not matched to a gene: 4. This CDR3 is 14 amino acids long. The CDR3: CASRPQGRNQPQHF. For the CDR3, the DNA is TGTGCCAGCAGGCCACAGGGGCGCAATCAGCCCCAGCATTTT.

The genes are TRBV12-3 or TRBV12-4 and TRBJ1-2; TRBD1 agrees at 7 bases. The V and J ends lost 5 bases and 5 bases, in that order; junction bases with no gene match: 5. The length of the CDR3 is 13 residues. CDR3: CASSPTTGYGYTF. The DNA of the CDR3 is TGTGCCAGCAGTCCCACGACAGGGTATGGCTACACCTTC.

This chain links TRBV19 with TRBJ2-7; unclear D gene. The V end lost 3 bases, the J end lost 2 bases, and 11 bases lay between the germline ends. Germline CDR1 and CDR2: LNHDA and SQIVND (reference sequence). This CDR3 comprises 14 residues. Here the CDR3 DNA reads TGTGCCAGTAGTATGGCCAGGTCCACCTACGAGCAGTACTTC. This sequence encodes CASSMARSTYEQYF.

This clone was seen a few times. The J gene is TRBJ1-3, the V gene TRBV5-1; 7 nucleotides match TRBD1. V was pared by 4 bases and J by 7 bases, with 8 bases of the junction left unmatched. The CDR3 is 14 residues long. Germline values: CDR1 SGHRS, CDR2 YFSETQ. CDR3: CASSVTGTQNTIYF. The CDR3 coding sequence is TGCGCCAGCAGCGTGACAGGGACGCAGAACACCATATATTTT.

V usage is TRBV2 and J usage is TRBJ1-6, with D perhaps TRBD1 (6 bases). The germline V and J ends were trimmed by 1 base and 3 bases, with 7 bases remaining between them. This CDR3 region has 15 residues. Germline lookup yields CDR1 SNHLY and CDR2 FYNNEI. The CDR3 nucleotides are TGTGCCAGCAGTGAAGGGACAGTCTATAATTCACCCCTCCACTTT. Encoded protein: CASSEGTVYNSPLHF.

V is TRBV15 and J is TRBJ2-3; TRBD1 matches 10 bases. Germline loops: CDR1 LNHNV, CDR2 YYDKDF (reference sequence). The CDR3 contains 20 residues. The V gene end was trimmed by 1 base and the J gene end by 6 bases; junction bases not matched to a gene: 19. CDR3: CATSRADRGRGSGRVDTQYF. The CDR3 DNA reads as TGTGCCACCAGCAGAGCAGACAGGGGGCGCGGGAGCGGGAGAGTCGATACGCAGTATTTT.

The chain employs TRBV6-5 and TRBJ1-4; D is uncertain. CDR1 is MNHEY, CDR2 SVGAGI, per germline. Deletions cut 0 bases from V and 7 bases from J, with 9 bases between. This CDR3 is built from 14 residues. The CDR3 DNA follows: TGTGCCAGCAGTTACTCACAGCTATCTGAAAAACTGTTTTTT. Encoded protein: CASSYSQLSEKLFF.

Notes on this clone: A junction boundary mismatches the germline segment, possibly from a read error. The chain combines TRBV7-6 with TRBJ2-3; 11 bases agree with TRBD2. Germline V gene sequence: CDR1 SGHVS, CDR2 FNYEAQ. CDR3 size: 15 residues. The CDR3 spells CASSVAGGPSDTQYF. Here the CDR3 DNA reads TGTGCCAGCAGCGTAGCGGGGGGGCCGTCAGATACGCAGTATTTT.

This chain links TRBV30 with TRBJ2-1, with 16 bases identical to TRBD2. This CDR3 comprises 18 residues. The V segment lost 3 bases and the J segment 7 bases; nucleotides outside the gene matches: 12. Per germline, CDR1 GTSNPN and CDR2 SVGIG (reference sequence). Here the CDR3 reads CAWRRGLAGGPLRNEQFF. As DNA, the CDR3 is TGTGCCTGGAGGCGGGGACTAGCGGGAGGGCCCCTTCGGAATGAGCAGTTCTTC.

V usage is TRBV28 and J usage is TRBJ1-1; D unresolved. Germline V gene lookup returns CDR1 MDHEN and CDR2 SYDVKM. The CDR3 has 10 amino acids. Trimming removed 6 bases at V and 7 bases at J, with 6 bases between. The CDR3 reads CASSAVEAFF. The CDR3 bases are TGTGCCAGCAGCGCAGTTGAAGCTTTCTTT.

The chain employs TRBV10-3 and TRBJ1-2; a weak D match, TRBD1 (5 bases). Looked up from germline, CDR1 is ENHRY and CDR2 is SYGVKD. This CDR3 has 14 residues. V lost 4 bases, J lost 2 bases, and 11 bases lay in between. CDR3 in amino acids: CAISAGGGNYGYTF. The CDR3 coding sequence is TGTGCCATCAGTGCCGGGGGAGGGAACTATGGCTACACCTTC.

The table lists this clone with a count of one. The rearrangement links TRBV6-4 to TRBJ1-1; D uncertain. The V gene's germline CDR1 is MRHNA and CDR2 SNTAGT. Trimming removed 4 bases at V and 2 bases at J, with 8 bases between. The CDR3 contains 13 residues. The CDR3 region is CASSVQVNTEAFF. The CDR3 nucleotides are TGTGCCAGCAGTGTTCAGGTTAACACTGAAGCTTTCTTT.

The chain has TRBV3-1 (or the pseudogene TRBV3-2) and TRBJ1-1; maybe TRBD1 (5 bases). Germline CDR1 reads LGHDT; CDR2 reads YNNKEL (reference sequence). This CDR3 contains 14 residues. Trimming cost V 4 bases and J 2 bases, with 11 bases left between them. The DNA of the CDR3 is TGTGCCAGCAGCCTCTCGGGGGGTAACACTGAAGCTTTCTTT. Translated, it gives CASSLSGGNTEAFF.